This TCR beta chain was captured in a study of cytomegalovirus exposure and HLA in healthy donors. General study points: For TCR beta chains, V- and J-gene trimming was later linked to a missense DCLRE1C variant. In terms of immune exposure information, only CMV serostatus was available. Later analysis found that TCR beta chains associated with HLA were more clonally expanded than other, equally common chains.

Donors sampled were nominally healthy, though unrecorded immune exposures were likely. In the PCR, 60 Vbeta and 13 Jbeta primers were used. TCRdb's table, derived via immunoSEQ multiplex PCR, lists solely in-frame clones and lacks some. The table includes about 120,000 clones, over 70% detected once. The CDR3 runs 17 residues. The V gene end was trimmed by 0 bases and the J gene end by 0 bases; junction bases not matched to a gene: 5. Germline CDR1 reads SGHRS; CDR2 reads YFSETQ. The sample holds a few counts of this clone. What it recognizes is unknown. The chain recombines TRBV5-1 with TRBJ2-3; 9 nucleotides match TRBD1. The material sequenced was PBMCs. This receptor was obtained from a woman aged 45-59 years in good health and CMV-seronegative. CDR3 nucleotide sequence: TGCGCCAGCAGCTTGGATTTGGACAGGGGTAGCACAGATACGCAGTATTTT. This codes for CASSLDLDRGSTDTQYF.